Below, 18 T cell receptor beta chains from the same sample are listed, as sequenced in a study of blood T cell repertoires in COVID-19. Method: immunoSEQ multiplex PCR; TCRdb's copy keeps in-frame clones and lacks some. The table includes around 58,000 clones, 88% detected once. The sample comprised peripheral blood. The receptor set was obtained from a woman aged 60 to 75 with COVID-19, enrolled during active disease.

V is TRBV6-2 or TRBV6-3 and J is TRBJ2-7; 8 bases fit TRBD2. CDR3 length: 14 residues. Looked up from germline, CDR1 is MNHEY and CDR2 is SVGEGT. With V trimmed by 4 bases and J by 2 bases, 4 bases remained unmatched. This chain's CDR3 is CASSWRAGAYEQYF. CDR3 sequence (DNA): TGTGCCAGCAGTTGGCGAGCGGGGGCCTACGAGCAGTACTTC.

This clone was recorded a few times. The V call is TRBV23-1, the J call TRBJ1-5; TRBD1 matches 8 bases. TRBV23-1 is given ORF status, its function remaining uncertain. This CDR3 has 14 amino acids. V lost 7 bases and J lost 2; bases outside the gene matches: 4. The CDR3 spells CASIGQGCNQPQHF. CDR3 in DNA: TGCGCCAGCATTGGACAGGGTTGCAATCAGCCCCAGCATTTT.

CDR3 in amino acids: CASSLNREPPLHF. The CDR3 DNA is TGTGCCAGCTCCCTTAACAGGGAACCACCCCTCCACTTT. This chain connects TRBV2 to TRBJ1-6; D may be TRBD1 (6 bases). The CDR3 sequence is 13 residues long. Germline CDR1 is SNHLY and CDR2 is FYNNEI. V dropped 8 bases and J dropped 11 bases, with 16 bases sitting between them.

V gene TRBV19 combines with J gene TRBJ1-1; D unresolved. In germline, CDR1 is LNHDA, CDR2 SQIVND (reference sequence). The CDR3 extends over 13 amino acids. With 3 bases removed from V and 5 bases from J, the gap between germline ends came to 10 bases. In DNA, the CDR3 is TGTGCCAGTAGTATTCTACTAGGTACTGAAGCTTTCTTT. As protein: CASSILLGTEAFF.

The CDR3 reads CASSQDRTSGYQETQYF. The CDR3 DNA follows: TGCGCCAGCAGCCAAGATAGGACTAGCGGGTACCAAGAGACCCAGTACTTC. The genes are TRBV4-3 and TRBJ2-5; the match to TRBD2 covers 11 bases. J gave up 0 bases and V 0 bases, and 3 bases lay outside the gene matches. The CDR3 runs 17 residues. CDR1 is LGHNA and CDR2 is YSLEER in the germline V gene.

This chain connects TRBV2 to TRBJ2-5; D not resolved. The CDR3 is 13 amino acids. Germline-derived CDR1 and CDR2 are SNHLY and FYNNEI. V gave up 5 bases and J gave up 3 bases, with 10 bases separating them. CDR3 sequence: CASSPDSEETQYF. The DNA for the CDR3 is TGTGCCAGCAGTCCTGACTCCGAAGAGACCCAGTACTTC.

This sequence joins TRBV7-2 and TRBJ2-3, with 9 bases lining up with TRBD1. With V trimmed by 5 bases and J by 4 bases, 4 bases remained unmatched. Germline V lookup: CDR1 SGHTA, CDR2 FQGNSA. This CDR3 comprises 14 residues. CDR3: CASSPTGGSDTQYF. The CDR3 DNA reads TGTGCCAGCAGCCCAACAGGGGGCTCAGATACGCAGTATTTT.

CDR3 loop: CASSPDMGNNQPQHF. CDR3 nucleotide sequence: TGTGCCAGCTCACCGGACATGGGAAACAATCAGCCCCAGCATTTT. The chain has TRBV18 and TRBJ1-5, with TRBD1 as a possible D gene (5 bases). V was trimmed by 3 bases and J by 3 bases, leaving 12 bases between them. The CDR3 length is 15 residues. The V gene's germline CDR1 is KGHSH and CDR2 LQKENI.

The chain is built from TRBV18 and TRBJ2-7; weak D call: TRBD1 (7 bases). Trimming stripped 6 bases from V and 5 bases from J, with 17 bases between. The germline gives CDR1 KGHSH, CDR2 LQKENI. This CDR3 is 14 amino acids long. The CDR3: CASSPSGGGNEQYF. DNA of the CDR3: TGTGCCAGCTCCCCTAGTGGAGGGGGCAACGAGCAGTACTTC. The whole variable domain, remainder taken from reference TRBV18 and TRBJ2-7, is NAGVMQNPRHLVRRRGQEARLRCSPMKGHSHVYWYRQLPEEGLKFMVYLQKENIIDESGMPKERFSAEFPKEGPSILRIQQVVRGDSAAYFCASSPSGGGNEQYFGPGTRLTVT.

This clone appeared a single time. This sequence joins TRBV4-3 and TRBJ2-5; D is perhaps TRBD1 (6 bases). Germline V gene sequence: CDR1 LGHNA, CDR2 YSLEER. The ends were cut back, 5 bases at V and 5 bases at J, with 12 bases in the middle. CDR3 length equals 13 residues. The CDR3 bases are TGCGCCAGCAGCAGATACAGGGAGGAGACCCAGTACTTC. Residues: CASSRYREETQYF.

This clone appeared a few times. The chain is built from TRBV5-5 and TRBJ2-2; D might be TRBD1 (5 bases). There are 14 residues in the CDR3. Between the trimmed V and J ends, which lost 6 bases and 5 bases, there was a span of 14 bases. Germline V CDR1 and CDR2: SGHKS, YYEKEE (reference sequence). The CDR3 here is CASIGQGLTGELFF. CDR3 DNA sequence: TGTGCCAGCATCGGGCAGGGTCTGACCGGGGAGCTGTTTTTT.

The genes are TRBV7-2 and TRBJ1-6; possible D gene TRBD1, 5 bases. The V end lost 3 bases, the J end lost 5 bases, and 17 bases lay between the germline ends. CDR1 is SGHTA and CDR2 is FQGNSA in the germline V gene. The CDR3 runs 17 residues. The CDR3 reads CASSLGPPDLDNSPLHF. The CDR3 nucleotides read TGTGCCAGCAGCTTGGGGCCACCCGACCTGGATAATTCACCCCTCCACTTT.

The chain carries TRBV5-4 and TRBJ2-1; tentative D call: TRBD2 (6 bases). This CDR3 region has 15 residues. Trimming removed 4 bases at V and 0 bases at J, with 11 bases between. CDR1 SGHNT and CDR2 YYREEE come from the germline V gene (reference sequence). DNA for the CDR3: TGTGCCAGCAGCGGAGGGGCCAGCTCCTACAATGAGCAGTTCTTC. Encoded protein: CASSGGASSYNEQFF.

The V and J genes are TRBV2 and TRBJ2-7; D not certain. With 6 bases removed from V and 3 bases from J, the gap between germline ends came to 6 bases. CDR1 and CDR2 from the germline V gene are SNHLY and FYNNEI. There are 11 residues in the CDR3. CDR3 sequence (DNA): TGTGCCAGCAGATTCAACTACGAGCAGTACTTC. Amino acid sequence: CASRFNYEQYF. Drawing the rest from reference TRBV2 and TRBJ2-7, the complete variable domain is EPEVTQTPSHQVTQMGQEVILRCVPISNHLYFYWYRQILGQKVEFLVSFYNNEISEKSEIFDDQFSVERPDGSNFTLKIRSTKLEDSAMYFCASRFNYEQYFGPGTRLTVT.

This clone appeared once. This chain joins TRBV6-5 and TRBJ1-1, with a weak D call TRBD1 (6 bases). Germline values: CDR1 MNHEY, CDR2 SVGAGI. The CDR3 loop spans 13 amino acids. V was shortened by 0 bases and J by 10 bases, with 12 bases between the two germline ends. CDR3 protein: CASSYSGLGAAFF. The DNA for the CDR3 is TGTGCCAGCAGTTACTCGGGGTTGGGGGCAGCTTTCTTT.

The V gene is TRBV7-9, the J gene TRBJ1-5; 10 bases map to TRBD1. The trim removed 5 bases at V and 1 base at J, leaving 8 bases unmatched. Germline lookup yields CDR1 SEHNR and CDR2 FQNEAQ (reference sequence). The CDR3 is 17 residues long. DNA for the CDR3: TGTGCCAGCAGCAAAGGCGGGACAGGGGTAAGCAATCAGCCCCAGCATTTT. Amino acid sequence: CASSKGGTGVSNQPQHF.

The rearrangement joins TRBV10-2 to TRBJ2-7, with 7 positions matching TRBD2. The germline gives CDR1 WSHSY, CDR2 SAAADI. J lost 4 bases, V lost 3 bases, and 6 bases had no gene match. CDR3 length equals 14 residues. The CDR3 loop is CASSDVSGKYEQYF. The DNA for the CDR3 is TGCGCCAGCAGTGACGTCAGCGGGAAATACGAGCAGTACTTC.

This rearrangement joins TRBV6-5 to TRBJ1-1; D not resolved. The CDR3 runs to 15 residues. The V and J ends lost 4 bases and 6 bases respectively, with 18 bases between them. The germline CDR1 and CDR2 sequences are MNHEY and SVGAGI. CDR3 sequence reads: CASSLNPPLGAEAFF. The CDR3 DNA reads as TGTGCCAGCAGTTTGAACCCCCCTCTGGGAGCTGAAGCTTTCTTT.